These T cell receptor beta chains were read from a single sample in a study of T cells of healthy individuals. TCRdb redid the calling of the 5' RACE reads with MiXCR, one entry per CDR3 protein. The data hold some 39,000 distinct CDR3 sequences, with 3.5% to 5.5% observed a single time. The source is a human donor in good health. CDR3s include the opening cysteine and the closing phenylalanine or tryptophan. The size of a clone is reported for some rows only, either as once, few or many, or as a class for expanded clones.

v_call: TRBV20-1; j_call: TRBJ2-1; clone_size: few; cdr3_aa: CSARAPGKYNEQFF
v_call: TRBV19; j_call: TRBJ1-5; clone_size: -; cdr3_aa: CASDPGQVSNQPQHF
v_call: TRBV18; j_call: TRBJ2-5; clone_size: -; cdr3_aa: CASSPKASGGETQYF
v_call: TRBV2; j_call: TRBJ1-6; clone_size: -; cdr3_aa: CASSENSGGNSPLHF
v_call: TRBV5-5; j_call: TRBJ1-1; clone_size: many; cdr3_aa: CASSLEWGAEAFF
v_call: TRBV2; j_call: TRBJ2-1; clone_size: few; cdr3_aa: CASRGLAGAGEQFF
v_call: TRBV27; j_call: TRBJ1-2; clone_size: -; cdr3_aa: CASTRSGTGALYYGYTF
v_call: TRBV12-3/TRBV12-4; j_call: TRBJ1-1; clone_size: -; cdr3_aa: CASRSGQNTEAFF
v_call: TRBV10-2; j_call: TRBJ2-2; clone_size: many; cdr3_aa: CASILRGTGGTGELFF
v_call: TRBV7-2; j_call: TRBJ1-1; clone_size: -; cdr3_aa: CASSFRGGVAFF
v_call: TRBV20-1; j_call: TRBJ1-1; clone_size: many; cdr3_aa: CSTLTGTANTEAFF
v_call: TRBV15; j_call: TRBJ1-5; clone_size: many; cdr3_aa: CATSIPGPNQPQHF
v_call: TRBV20-1; j_call: TRBJ2-1; clone_size: many; cdr3_aa: CSARISRVGEQFF
v_call: TRBV5-8; j_call: TRBJ2-1; clone_size: many; cdr3_aa: CASSLAGTGVLFDEQFF
v_call: TRBV20-1; j_call: TRBJ2-3; clone_size: many; cdr3_aa: CSASRYAEGGGATDTQYF
v_call: TRBV12-3/TRBV12-4; j_call: TRBJ2-3; clone_size: many; cdr3_aa: CASSFFGREDTQYF
v_call: TRBV12-3/TRBV12-4; j_call: TRBJ2-1; clone_size: many; cdr3_aa: CASSLRGTGEIYNEQFF
v_call: TRBV12-3/TRBV12-4; j_call: TRBJ1-2; clone_size: few; cdr3_aa: CASSPLGIYGYTF
v_call: TRBV5-4; j_call: TRBJ2-3; clone_size: many; cdr3_aa: CASSLSWGGADTQYF
v_call: TRBV6-2/TRBV6-3; j_call: TRBJ1-6; clone_size: few; cdr3_aa: CASSYDRENSPLHF
v_call: TRBV4-1; j_call: TRBJ2-1; clone_size: many; cdr3_aa: CASSPILLRDPPGGQFF
v_call: TRBV6-2/TRBV6-3; j_call: TRBJ1-2; clone_size: many; cdr3_aa: CASSPHRDLHYGYTF
v_call: TRBV6-1; j_call: TRBJ2-1; clone_size: many; cdr3_aa: CASSEAEPNEQFF
v_call: TRBV9; j_call: TRBJ2-2; clone_size: many; cdr3_aa: CASSVRLAVNTGELFF
v_call: TRBV19; j_call: TRBJ1-1; clone_size: many; cdr3_aa: CATNRAGGAGYTEAFF
v_call: TRBV12-5; j_call: TRBJ1-5; clone_size: many; cdr3_aa: CASAVQGGRYQPQHF
v_call: TRBV7-3; j_call: TRBJ2-3; clone_size: many; cdr3_aa: CASSRGISTDTQYF
v_call: TRBV6-5; j_call: TRBJ2-2; clone_size: many; cdr3_aa: CASRLQAPRLSNSGELFF
v_call: TRBV25-1; j_call: TRBJ2-1; clone_size: few; cdr3_aa: CASTGLASYNEQFF
v_call: TRBV6-6; j_call: TRBJ2-2; clone_size: many; cdr3_aa: CAACRGQPGELFF
v_call: TRBV7-2; j_call: TRBJ1-5; clone_size: many; cdr3_aa: CASSFSGTKPQHF
v_call: TRBV7-3; j_call: TRBJ2-3; clone_size: many; cdr3_aa: CASSPSGSDTDTQYF
v_call: TRBV15; j_call: TRBJ2-2; clone_size: many; cdr3_aa: CATFGGGRPGRWSTGELFF
v_call: TRBV13; j_call: TRBJ2-3; clone_size: -; cdr3_aa: CASSLGAGPRTDTQYF
v_call: TRBV14; j_call: TRBJ1-2; clone_size: few; cdr3_aa: CASSQGEGYYYGYTF
v_call: TRBV15; j_call: TRBJ2-7; clone_size: many; cdr3_aa: CATSRTSGSSHEQYF
v_call: TRBV19; j_call: TRBJ2-1; clone_size: -; cdr3_aa: CASSGVTSGSYNEQFF
v_call: TRBV28; j_call: TRBJ2-1; clone_size: many; cdr3_aa: CASSSTGTSGRAVQFF
v_call: TRBV18; j_call: TRBJ2-1; clone_size: -; cdr3_aa: CASSPRATGNEQFF
v_call: TRBV6-1; j_call: TRBJ2-7; clone_size: few; cdr3_aa: CASSEAPSGSYEQYF
v_call: TRBV6-2/TRBV6-3; j_call: TRBJ1-2; clone_size: -; cdr3_aa: CASSYSTEGYGYNF
v_call: TRBV12-3/TRBV12-4; j_call: TRBJ2-7; clone_size: many; cdr3_aa: CASSFDGGLAGVSEQYF
v_call: TRBV4-1; j_call: TRBJ2-3; clone_size: -; cdr3_aa: CASSQEPGVLDTQYF
v_call: TRBV20-1; j_call: TRBJ1-1; clone_size: many; cdr3_aa: CSALAGLNTEAFF
v_call: TRBV2; j_call: TRBJ2-4; clone_size: few; cdr3_aa: CASSEVFEVGAKNIQYF
v_call: TRBV6-5; j_call: TRBJ1-6; clone_size: -; cdr3_aa: CASSYSATNPPLHF
v_call: TRBV29-1; j_call: TRBJ1-3; clone_size: many; cdr3_aa: CSVVLSGNTIYF
v_call: TRBV12-3/TRBV12-4; j_call: TRBJ1-1; clone_size: -; cdr3_aa: CASRVSGQNTEAFF
v_call: TRBV6-5; j_call: TRBJ2-3; clone_size: many; cdr3_aa: CASSYSTRGPSTDTQYF